The 7 T cell receptor beta chains below were found in one sample sequenced in a study of shared clonotypes between healthy human individuals. Measured with immunoSEQ multiplex PCR; TCRdb has only the in-frame clones, and not every one. The data hold roughly 2.2 million clones, with 80% to 95% observed a single time. Material: naive CD4+ T cells from PBMCs. The subset is: CD45RA+ positively selected. These receptors all stem from a man between 18 and 35 years old in good health. Some clones in this sample may be carry-over from other donors' samples.

The chain combines TRBV19 with TRBJ2-5, with no clear D. This CDR3 has 12 amino acids. Germline V gives CDR1 LNHDA, CDR2 SQIVND (reference sequence). The DNA for the CDR3 is TGTGCTGGGGTCAGGTACCAAGAGACCCAGTACTTC. It encodes CAGVRYQETQYF. Together with reference TRBV19 and TRBJ2-5, the CDR3 gives the full variable domain: DGGITQSPKYLFRKEGQNVTLSCEQNLNHDAMYWYRQDPGQGLRLIYYSQIVNDFQKGDIAEGYSVSREKKESFPLTVTSAQKNPTAFYLCAGVRYQETQYFGPGTRLLVL.

The chain combines TRBV6-5 with TRBJ2-7; 9 nucleotides line up with TRBD1. Per germline, CDR1 MNHEY and CDR2 SVGAGI. V lost 2 bases to trimming and J lost 2 bases; unmatched junction nucleotides: 4. This CDR3 has 15 residues. The CDR3 reads CASSYRGQGTYEQYF. The CDR3, as DNA: TGTGCCAGCAGTTACCGAGGACAGGGGACCTACGAGCAGTACTTC.

The chain recombines TRBV5-4 with TRBJ2-4; TRBD1 agrees at 7 bases. CDR1 is SGHNT and CDR2 is YYREEE in the germline V gene (reference sequence). V lost 3 bases, J lost 5 bases, and 5 bases stayed unmatched. This CDR3 region has 14 residues. The CDR3 DNA is TGTGCCAGCAGCTCACAGGGGACAGAAAACATTCAGTACTTC. Translated, it gives CASSSQGTENIQYF.

The CDR3 protein is CASGPGQGVEAFF. CDR3 sequence (DNA): TGTGCCAGCGGGCCGGGACAGGGGGTCGAAGCTTTCTTT. The V call is TRBV6-5, the J call TRBJ1-1; 11 bases match TRBD1. Unmatched junction bases numbered 7, after V lost 8 bases and J lost 8 bases. Looked up from germline, CDR1 is MNHEY and CDR2 is SVGAGI. The CDR3 has 13 residues.

The V and J genes are TRBV18 and TRBJ2-1; 8 nucleotides match TRBD2. CDR3 length: 16 residues. The germline V gene has CDR1 KGHSH and CDR2 LQKENI. J lost 7 bases, V lost 3 bases, and 11 bases had no gene match. This CDR3 reads CASSPLAGRAGNEQFF. For the CDR3, the DNA is TGTGCCAGCTCACCGTTAGCGGGGAGGGCCGGAAATGAGCAGTTCTTC.

The gene calls are TRBV5-1 and TRBJ2-2; 11 bases line up with TRBD2. The V gene's germline CDR1 is SGHRS and CDR2 YFSETQ. V shed 4 bases and J 1 base; nucleotides not matched to a gene: 12. The CDR3 consists of 19 residues. The CDR3 is CASSPRLAGLQGNTGELFF. DNA for the CDR3: TGCGCCAGCAGCCCCCGACTAGCGGGGCTACAAGGGAACACCGGGGAGCTGTTTTTT.

The chain recombines TRBV5-1 with TRBJ2-3; tentative D call: TRBD2 (6 bases). Between the trimmed V and J ends, which lost 5 bases and 4 bases, there was a span of 17 bases. The CDR3 is 15 amino acids. The germline CDR1 and CDR2 sequences are SGHRS and YFSETQ. The CDR3 loop reads CASRKEGFSADTQYF. The CDR3 DNA is TGCGCCAGCAGGAAGGAGGGTTTTTCGGCAGATACGCAGTATTTT.